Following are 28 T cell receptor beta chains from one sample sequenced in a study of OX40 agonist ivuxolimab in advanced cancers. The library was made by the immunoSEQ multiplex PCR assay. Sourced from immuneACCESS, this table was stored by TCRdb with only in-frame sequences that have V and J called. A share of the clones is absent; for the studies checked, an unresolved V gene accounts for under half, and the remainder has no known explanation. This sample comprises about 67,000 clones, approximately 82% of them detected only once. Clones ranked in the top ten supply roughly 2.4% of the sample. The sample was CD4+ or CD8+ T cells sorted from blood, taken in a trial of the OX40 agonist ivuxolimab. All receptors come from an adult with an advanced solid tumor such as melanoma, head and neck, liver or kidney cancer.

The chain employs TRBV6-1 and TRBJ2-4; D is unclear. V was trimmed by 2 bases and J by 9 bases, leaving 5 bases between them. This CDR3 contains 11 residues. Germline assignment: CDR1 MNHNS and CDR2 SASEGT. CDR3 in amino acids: CASSENSIQYF. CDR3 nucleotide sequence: TGTGCCAGCAGTGAAAATTCCATTCAGTACTTC.

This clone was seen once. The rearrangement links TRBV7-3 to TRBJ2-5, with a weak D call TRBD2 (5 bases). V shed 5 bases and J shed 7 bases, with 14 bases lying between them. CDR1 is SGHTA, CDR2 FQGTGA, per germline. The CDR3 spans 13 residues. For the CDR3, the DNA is TGTGCCAGCAGCCAGGAGCTAGAGGGGACCCAGTACTTC. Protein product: CASSQELEGTQYF.

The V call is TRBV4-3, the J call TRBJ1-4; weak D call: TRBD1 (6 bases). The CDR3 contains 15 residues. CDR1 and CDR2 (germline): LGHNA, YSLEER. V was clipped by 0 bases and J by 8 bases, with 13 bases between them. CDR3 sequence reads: CASSQEGVRGEKLFF. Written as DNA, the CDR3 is TGCGCCAGCAGCCAAGAGGGGGTAAGGGGGGAAAAACTGTTTTTT.

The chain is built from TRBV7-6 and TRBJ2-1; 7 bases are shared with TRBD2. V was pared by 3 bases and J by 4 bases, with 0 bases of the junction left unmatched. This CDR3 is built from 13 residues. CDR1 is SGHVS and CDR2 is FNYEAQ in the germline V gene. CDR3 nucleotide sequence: TGTGCCAGCAGCTTGGGACTATACAATGAGCAGTTCTTC. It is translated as CASSLGLYNEQFF.

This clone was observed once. CDR3 in amino acids: CASSGGASGEYEQYF. CDR3 DNA sequence: TGTGCCAGCAGCGGGGGGGCTAGCGGAGAATACGAGCAGTACTTC. The rearrangement links TRBV9 to TRBJ2-7; a possible D gene is TRBD2 (7 bases). The germline CDR1 and CDR2 sequences are SGDLS and YYNGEE. CDR3 length: 15 residues. Trimming stripped 3 bases from V and 4 bases from J, with 17 bases between.

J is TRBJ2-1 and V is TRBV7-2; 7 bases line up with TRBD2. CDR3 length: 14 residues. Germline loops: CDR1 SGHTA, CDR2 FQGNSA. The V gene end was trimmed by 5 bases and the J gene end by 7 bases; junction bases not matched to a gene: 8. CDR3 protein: CASSPGGLRNEQFF. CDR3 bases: TGTGCCAGCAGCCCGGGGGGACTCCGGAATGAGCAGTTCTTC.

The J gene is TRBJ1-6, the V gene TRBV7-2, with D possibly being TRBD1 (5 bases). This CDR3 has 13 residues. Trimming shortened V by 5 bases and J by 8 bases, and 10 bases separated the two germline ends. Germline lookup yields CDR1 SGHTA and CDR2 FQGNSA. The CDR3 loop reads CASSHQGDSPLHF. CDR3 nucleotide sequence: TGTGCCAGCAGCCACCAAGGGGATTCACCCCTCCACTTT.

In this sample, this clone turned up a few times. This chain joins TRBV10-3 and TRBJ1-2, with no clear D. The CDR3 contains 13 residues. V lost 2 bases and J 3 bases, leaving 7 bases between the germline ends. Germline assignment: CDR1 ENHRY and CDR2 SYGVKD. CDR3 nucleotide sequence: TGTGCCATCAGTGAGGTCAGGCACTATGGCTACACCTTC. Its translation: CAISEVRHYGYTF.

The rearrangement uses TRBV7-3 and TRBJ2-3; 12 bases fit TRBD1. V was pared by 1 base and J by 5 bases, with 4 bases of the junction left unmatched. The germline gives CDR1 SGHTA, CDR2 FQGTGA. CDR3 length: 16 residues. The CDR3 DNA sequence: TGTGCCAGCAGCTTAAGAGGGACAGGGGGCATAGATACGCAGTATTTT. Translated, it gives CASSLRGTGGIDTQYF.

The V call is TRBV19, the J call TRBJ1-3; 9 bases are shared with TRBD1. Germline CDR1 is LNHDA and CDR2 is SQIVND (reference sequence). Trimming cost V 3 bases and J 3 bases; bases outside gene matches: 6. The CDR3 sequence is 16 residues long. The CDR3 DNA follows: TGTGCCAGTAGTATTTTACAGGGGGCGCGTGGAAACACCATATATTTT. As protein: CASSILQGARGNTIYF.

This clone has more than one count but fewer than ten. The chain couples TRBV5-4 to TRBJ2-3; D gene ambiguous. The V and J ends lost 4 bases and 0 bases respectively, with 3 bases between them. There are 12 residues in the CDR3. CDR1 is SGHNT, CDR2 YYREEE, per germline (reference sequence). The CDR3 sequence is CASSRSTDTQYF. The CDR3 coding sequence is TGTGCCAGCAGCCGTAGCACAGATACGCAGTATTTT.

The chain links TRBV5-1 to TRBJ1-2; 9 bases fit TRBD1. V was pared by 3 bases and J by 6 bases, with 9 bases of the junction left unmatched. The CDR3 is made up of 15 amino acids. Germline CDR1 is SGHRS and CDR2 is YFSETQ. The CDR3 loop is CASSSRDRVFDGYTF. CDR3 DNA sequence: TGCGCCAGCAGCTCCCGGGACAGGGTATTTGATGGCTACACCTTC.

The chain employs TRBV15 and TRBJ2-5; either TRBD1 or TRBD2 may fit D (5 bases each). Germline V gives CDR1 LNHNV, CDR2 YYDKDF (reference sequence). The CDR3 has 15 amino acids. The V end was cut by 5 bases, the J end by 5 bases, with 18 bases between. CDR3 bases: TGTGCCACCAGCCGACCTGGTTCAGGGAGCGAGACCCAGTACTTC. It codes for CATSRPGSGSETQYF. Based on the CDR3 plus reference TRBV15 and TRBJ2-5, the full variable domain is DAMVIQNPRYQVTQFGKPVTLSCSQTLNHNVMYWYQQKSSQAPKLLFHYYDKDFNNEADTPDNFQSRRPNTSFCFLDIRSPGLGDTAMYLCATSRPGSGSETQYFGPGTRLLVL.

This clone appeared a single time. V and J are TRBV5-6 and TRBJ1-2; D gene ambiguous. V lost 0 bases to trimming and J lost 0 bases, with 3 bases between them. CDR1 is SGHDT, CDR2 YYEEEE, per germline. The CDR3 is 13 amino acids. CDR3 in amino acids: CASSLGANYGYTF. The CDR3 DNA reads TGTGCCAGCAGCTTGGGTGCTAACTATGGCTACACCTTC.

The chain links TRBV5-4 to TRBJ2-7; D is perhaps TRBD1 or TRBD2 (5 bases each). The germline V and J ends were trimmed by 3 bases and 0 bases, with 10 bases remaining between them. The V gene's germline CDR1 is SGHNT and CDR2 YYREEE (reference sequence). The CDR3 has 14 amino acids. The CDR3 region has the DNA TGTGCCAGCAGCTCTTTGGGGGACTCCTACGAGCAGTACTTC. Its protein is CASSSLGDSYEQYF. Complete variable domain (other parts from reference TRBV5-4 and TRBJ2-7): ETGVTQSPTHLIKTRGQQVTLRCSSQSGHNTVSWYQQALGQGPQFIFQYYREEENGRGNFPPRFSGLQFPNYSSELNVNALELDDSALYLCASSSLGDSYEQYFGPGTRLTVT.

Written as DNA, the CDR3 is TGTGCCAGTAGGGGATTGAACAGGGACTTTGGGAGGACTGAAGCTTTCTTT. Amino acid sequence: CASRGLNRDFGRTEAFF. The genes are TRBV19 and TRBJ1-1, with a tentative D call TRBD1 (6 bases). There are 17 residues in the CDR3. V was clipped by 6 bases and J by 5 bases, with 25 bases between them. In germline, CDR1 is LNHDA, CDR2 SQIVND (reference sequence).

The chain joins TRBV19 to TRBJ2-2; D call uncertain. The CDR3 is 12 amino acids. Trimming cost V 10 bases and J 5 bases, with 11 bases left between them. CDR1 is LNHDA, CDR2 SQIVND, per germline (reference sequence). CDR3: CATQRGTGELFF. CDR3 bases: TGTGCCACTCAGAGAGGTACCGGGGAGCTGTTTTTT.

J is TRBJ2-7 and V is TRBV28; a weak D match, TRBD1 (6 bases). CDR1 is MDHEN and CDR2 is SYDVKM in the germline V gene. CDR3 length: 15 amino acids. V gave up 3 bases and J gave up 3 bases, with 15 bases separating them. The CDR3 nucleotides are TGTGCCAGCAGTTTGACCGGGACACCGAGCTACGAGCAGTACTTC. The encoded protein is CASSLTGTPSYEQYF.

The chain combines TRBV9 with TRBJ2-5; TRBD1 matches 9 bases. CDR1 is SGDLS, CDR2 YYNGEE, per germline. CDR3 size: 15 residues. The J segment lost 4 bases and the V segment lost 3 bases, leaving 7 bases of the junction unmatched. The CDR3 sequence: CASSETGGRGETQYF. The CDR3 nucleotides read TGTGCCAGCAGCGAGACAGGGGGGCGCGGAGAGACCCAGTACTTC.

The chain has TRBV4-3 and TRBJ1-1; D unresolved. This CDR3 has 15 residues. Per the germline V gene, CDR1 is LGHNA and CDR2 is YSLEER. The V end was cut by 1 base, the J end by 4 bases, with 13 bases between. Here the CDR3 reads CASSQVIGAATEAFF. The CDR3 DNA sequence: TGCGCCAGCAGCCAAGTAATTGGTGCGGCCACTGAAGCTTTCTTT.

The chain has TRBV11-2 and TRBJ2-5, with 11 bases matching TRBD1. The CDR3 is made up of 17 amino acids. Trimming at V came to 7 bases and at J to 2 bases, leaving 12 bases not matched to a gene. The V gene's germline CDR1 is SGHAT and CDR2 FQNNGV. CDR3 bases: TGTGCCAGCACCCCTCGGTGGGACAGGGGGAGGCAAGAGACCCAGTACTTC. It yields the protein CASTPRWDRGRQETQYF.

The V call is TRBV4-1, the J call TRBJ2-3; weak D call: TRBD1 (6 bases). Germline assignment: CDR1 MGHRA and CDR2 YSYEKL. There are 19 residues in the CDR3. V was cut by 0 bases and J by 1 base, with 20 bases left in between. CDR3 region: CASSQDKEGVGARTDTQYF. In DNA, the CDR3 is TGCGCCAGCAGCCAAGATAAGGAAGGGGTGGGGGCGCGCACAGATACGCAGTATTTT.

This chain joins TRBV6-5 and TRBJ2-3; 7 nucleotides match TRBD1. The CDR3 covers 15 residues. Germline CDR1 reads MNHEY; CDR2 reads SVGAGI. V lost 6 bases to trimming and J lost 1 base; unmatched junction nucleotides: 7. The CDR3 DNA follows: TGTGCCAGCAGCGCAGGGGGTGTGGGCACAGATACGCAGTATTTT. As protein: CASSAGGVGTDTQYF.

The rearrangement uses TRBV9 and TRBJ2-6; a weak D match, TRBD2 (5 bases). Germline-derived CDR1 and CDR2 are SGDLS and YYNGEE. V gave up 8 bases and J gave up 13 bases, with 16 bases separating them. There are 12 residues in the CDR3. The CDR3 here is CASSLSPGVLTF. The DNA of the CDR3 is TGTGCCAGTTCGTTATCCCCGGGGGTCCTGACTTTC.

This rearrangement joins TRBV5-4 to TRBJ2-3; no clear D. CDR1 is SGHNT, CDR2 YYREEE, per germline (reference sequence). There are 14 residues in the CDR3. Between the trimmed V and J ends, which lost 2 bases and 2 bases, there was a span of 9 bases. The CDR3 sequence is CASSFDQPTDTQYF. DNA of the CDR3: TGTGCCAGCAGCTTCGATCAGCCCACAGATACGCAGTATTTT.

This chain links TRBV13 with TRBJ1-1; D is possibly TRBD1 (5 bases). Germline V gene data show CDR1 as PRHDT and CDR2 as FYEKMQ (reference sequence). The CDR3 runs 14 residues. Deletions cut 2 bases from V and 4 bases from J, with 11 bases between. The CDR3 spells CASSLRSGGTEAFF. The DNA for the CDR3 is TGTGCCAGCAGCTTAAGATCGGGGGGCACTGAAGCTTTCTTT.

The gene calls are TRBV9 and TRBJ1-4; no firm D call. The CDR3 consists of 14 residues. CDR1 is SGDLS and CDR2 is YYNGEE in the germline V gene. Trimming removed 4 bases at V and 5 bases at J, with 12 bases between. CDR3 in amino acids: CASSLRPVNEKLFF. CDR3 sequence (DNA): TGTGCCAGCAGCCTTCGTCCCGTAAATGAAAAACTGTTTTTT.

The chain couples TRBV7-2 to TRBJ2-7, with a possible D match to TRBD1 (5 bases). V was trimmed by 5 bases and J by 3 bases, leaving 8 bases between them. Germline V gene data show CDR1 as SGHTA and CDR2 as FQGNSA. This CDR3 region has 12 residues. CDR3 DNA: TGTGCCAGCAGCGCGACAGACTACGAGCAGTACTTC. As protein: CASSATDYEQYF.